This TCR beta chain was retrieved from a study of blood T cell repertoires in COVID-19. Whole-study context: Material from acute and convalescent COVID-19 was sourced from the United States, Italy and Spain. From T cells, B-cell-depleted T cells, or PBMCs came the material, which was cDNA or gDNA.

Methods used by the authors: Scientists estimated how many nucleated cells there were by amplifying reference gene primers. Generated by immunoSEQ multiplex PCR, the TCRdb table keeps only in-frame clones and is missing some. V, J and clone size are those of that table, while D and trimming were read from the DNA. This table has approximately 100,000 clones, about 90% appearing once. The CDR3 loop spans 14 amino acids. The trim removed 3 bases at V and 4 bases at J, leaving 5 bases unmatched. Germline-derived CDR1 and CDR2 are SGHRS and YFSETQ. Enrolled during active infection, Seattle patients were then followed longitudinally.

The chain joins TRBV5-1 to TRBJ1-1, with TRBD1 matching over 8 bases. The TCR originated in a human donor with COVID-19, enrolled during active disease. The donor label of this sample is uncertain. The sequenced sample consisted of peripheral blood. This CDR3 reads CASSSETGGTEAFF. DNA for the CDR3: TGCGCCAGCAGCTCAGAAACAGGGGGCACTGAAGCTTTCTTT.